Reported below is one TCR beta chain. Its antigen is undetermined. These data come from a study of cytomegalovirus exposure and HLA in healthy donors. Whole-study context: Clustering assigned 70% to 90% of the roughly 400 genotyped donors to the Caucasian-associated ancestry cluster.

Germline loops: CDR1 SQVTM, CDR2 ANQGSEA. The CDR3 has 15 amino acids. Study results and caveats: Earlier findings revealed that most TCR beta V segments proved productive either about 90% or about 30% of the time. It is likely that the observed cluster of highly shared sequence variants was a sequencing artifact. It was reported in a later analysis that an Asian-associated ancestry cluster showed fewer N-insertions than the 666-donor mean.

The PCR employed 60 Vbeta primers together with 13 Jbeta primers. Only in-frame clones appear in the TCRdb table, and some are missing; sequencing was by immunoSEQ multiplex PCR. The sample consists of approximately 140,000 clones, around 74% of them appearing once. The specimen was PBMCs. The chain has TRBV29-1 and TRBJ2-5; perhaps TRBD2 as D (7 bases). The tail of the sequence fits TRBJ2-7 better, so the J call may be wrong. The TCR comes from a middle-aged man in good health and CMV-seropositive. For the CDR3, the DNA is TGCAGCGTTGGACGGGGGGCTAGCGGAACCTACGAGCAGTACTTC. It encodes CSVGRGASGTYEQYF.